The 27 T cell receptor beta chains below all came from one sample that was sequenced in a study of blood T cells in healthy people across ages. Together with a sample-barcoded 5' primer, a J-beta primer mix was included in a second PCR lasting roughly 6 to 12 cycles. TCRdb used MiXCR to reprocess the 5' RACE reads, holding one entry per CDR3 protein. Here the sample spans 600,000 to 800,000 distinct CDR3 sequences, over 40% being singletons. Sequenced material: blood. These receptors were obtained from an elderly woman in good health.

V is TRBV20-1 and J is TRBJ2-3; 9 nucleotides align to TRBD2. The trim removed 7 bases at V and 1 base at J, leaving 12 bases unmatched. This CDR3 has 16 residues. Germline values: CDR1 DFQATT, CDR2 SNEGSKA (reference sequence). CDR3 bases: TGCAGTGTCAAGGTGCTCGGGACTAGCCGCACAGATACGCAGTATTTT. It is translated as CSVKVLGTSRTDTQYF.

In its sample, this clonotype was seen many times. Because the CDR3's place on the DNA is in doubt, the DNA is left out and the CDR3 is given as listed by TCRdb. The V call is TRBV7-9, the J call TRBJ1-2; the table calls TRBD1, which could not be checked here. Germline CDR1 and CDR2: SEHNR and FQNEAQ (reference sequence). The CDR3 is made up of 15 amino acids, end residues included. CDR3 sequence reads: CASSTFGAGGYGYTF.

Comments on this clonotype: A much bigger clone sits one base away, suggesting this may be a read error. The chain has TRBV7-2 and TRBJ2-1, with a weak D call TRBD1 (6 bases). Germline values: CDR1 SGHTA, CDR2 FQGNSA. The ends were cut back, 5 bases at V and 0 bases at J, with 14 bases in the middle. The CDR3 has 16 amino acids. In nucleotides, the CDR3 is TGTGCCAGCAGCCCTAGACAGGTGAGCTCCTACAATGAGCAGTTCTTC. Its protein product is CASSPRQVSSYNEQFF.

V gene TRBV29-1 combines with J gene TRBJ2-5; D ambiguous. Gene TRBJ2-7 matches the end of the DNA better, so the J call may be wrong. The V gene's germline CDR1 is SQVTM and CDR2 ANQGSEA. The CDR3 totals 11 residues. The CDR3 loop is CSVGGVYEQYF. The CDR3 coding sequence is TGCAGCGTTGGTGGAGTCTACGAGCAGTACTTC.

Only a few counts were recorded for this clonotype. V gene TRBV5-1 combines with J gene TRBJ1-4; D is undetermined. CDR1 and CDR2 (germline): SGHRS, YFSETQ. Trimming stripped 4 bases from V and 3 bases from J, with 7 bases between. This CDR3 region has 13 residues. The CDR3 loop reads CASSKDSNEKLFF. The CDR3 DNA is TGCGCCAGCAGCAAGGACTCTAATGAAAAACTGTTTTTT.

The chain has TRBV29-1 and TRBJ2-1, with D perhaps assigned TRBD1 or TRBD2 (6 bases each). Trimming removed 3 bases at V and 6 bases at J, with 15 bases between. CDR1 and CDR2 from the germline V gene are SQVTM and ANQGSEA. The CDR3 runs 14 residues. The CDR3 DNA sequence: TGCAGCGTTGAGAGAAGGGGGGAAGGCAATGAGCAGTTCTTC. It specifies CSVERRGEGNEQFF.

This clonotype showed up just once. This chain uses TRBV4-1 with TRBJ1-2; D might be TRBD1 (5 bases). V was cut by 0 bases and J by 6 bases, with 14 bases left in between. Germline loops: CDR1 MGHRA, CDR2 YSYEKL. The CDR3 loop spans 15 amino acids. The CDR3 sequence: CASSQETGWGDGYTF. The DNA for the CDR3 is TGCGCCAGCAGCCAAGAAACTGGCTGGGGGGATGGCTACACCTTC.

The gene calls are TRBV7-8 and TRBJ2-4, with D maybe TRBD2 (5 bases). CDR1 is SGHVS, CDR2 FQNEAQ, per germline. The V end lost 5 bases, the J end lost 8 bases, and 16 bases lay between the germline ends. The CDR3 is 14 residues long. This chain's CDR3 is CASSLDTFGDIQYF. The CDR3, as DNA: TGTGCCAGCAGCCTAGACACCTTCGGGGACATTCAGTACTTC.

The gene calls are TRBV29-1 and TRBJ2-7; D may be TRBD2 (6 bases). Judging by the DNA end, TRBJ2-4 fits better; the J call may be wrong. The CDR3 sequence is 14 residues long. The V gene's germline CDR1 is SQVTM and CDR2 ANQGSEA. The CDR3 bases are TGCAGCGTCTTAGCGGATACATTGGTCAACATTCAGTACTTC. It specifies CSVLADTLVNIQYF.

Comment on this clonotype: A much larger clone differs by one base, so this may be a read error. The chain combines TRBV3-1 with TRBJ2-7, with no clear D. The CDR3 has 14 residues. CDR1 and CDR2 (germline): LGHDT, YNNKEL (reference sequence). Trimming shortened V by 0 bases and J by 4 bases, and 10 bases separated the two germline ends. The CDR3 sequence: CASSQDFGGYEQYV. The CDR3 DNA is TGTGCCAGCAGCCAAGATTTTGGCGGTTACGAGCAGTACGTC.

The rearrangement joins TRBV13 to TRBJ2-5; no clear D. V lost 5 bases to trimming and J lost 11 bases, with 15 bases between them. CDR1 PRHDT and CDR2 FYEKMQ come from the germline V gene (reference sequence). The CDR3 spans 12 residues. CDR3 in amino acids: CASSSNPYKQYF. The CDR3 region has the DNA TGTGCCAGCAGCAGCAACCCGTACAAGCAGTACTTC.

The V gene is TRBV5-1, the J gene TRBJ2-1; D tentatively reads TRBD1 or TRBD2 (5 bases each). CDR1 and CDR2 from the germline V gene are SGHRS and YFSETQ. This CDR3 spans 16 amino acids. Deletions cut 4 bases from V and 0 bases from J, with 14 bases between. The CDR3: CASSQRGCLSYNEQFF. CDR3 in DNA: TGCGCCAGCAGCCAGAGGGGATGCCTCTCCTACAATGAGCAGTTCTTC.

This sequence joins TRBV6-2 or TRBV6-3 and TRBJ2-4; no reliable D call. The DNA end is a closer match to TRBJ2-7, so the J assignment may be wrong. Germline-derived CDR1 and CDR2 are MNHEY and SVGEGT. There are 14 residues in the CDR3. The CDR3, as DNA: TGTGCCAGCAGTTATACTAACGGAGACTACGAGCAGTACTTC. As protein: CASSYTNGDYEQYF.

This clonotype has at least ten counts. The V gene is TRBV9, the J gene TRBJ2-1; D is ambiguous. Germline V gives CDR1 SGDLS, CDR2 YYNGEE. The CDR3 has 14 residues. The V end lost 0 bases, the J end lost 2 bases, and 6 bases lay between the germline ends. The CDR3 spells CASSVAEAYNEQFF. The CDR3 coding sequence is TGTGCCAGCAGCGTAGCTGAAGCCTACAATGAGCAGTTCTTC.

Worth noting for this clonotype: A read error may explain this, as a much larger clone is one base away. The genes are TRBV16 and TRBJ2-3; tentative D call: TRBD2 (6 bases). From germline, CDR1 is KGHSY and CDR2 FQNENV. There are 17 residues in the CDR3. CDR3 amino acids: CASSQDYRRASTDAQYF. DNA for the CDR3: TGTGCCAGCAGCCAGGACTACCGGAGGGCTAGCACAGATGCGCAGTATTTT.

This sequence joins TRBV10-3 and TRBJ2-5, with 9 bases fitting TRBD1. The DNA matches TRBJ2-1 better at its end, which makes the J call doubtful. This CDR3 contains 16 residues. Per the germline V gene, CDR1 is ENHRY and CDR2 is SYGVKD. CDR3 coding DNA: TGTGCCATCACCTTGGGACAGGGCCCTATTCAAGGGACCCAGTTCTTC. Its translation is CAITLGQGPIQGTQFF.

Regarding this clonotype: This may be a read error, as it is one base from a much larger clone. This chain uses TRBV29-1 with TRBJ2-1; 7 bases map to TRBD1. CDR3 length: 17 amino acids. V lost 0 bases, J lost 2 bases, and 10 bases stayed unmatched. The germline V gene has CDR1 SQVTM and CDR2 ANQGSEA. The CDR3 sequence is CSVEDHVGRGTYNEQFF. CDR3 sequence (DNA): TGCAGCGTTGAAGATCACGTGGGCAGGGGGACCTACAATGAGCAGTTCTTC.

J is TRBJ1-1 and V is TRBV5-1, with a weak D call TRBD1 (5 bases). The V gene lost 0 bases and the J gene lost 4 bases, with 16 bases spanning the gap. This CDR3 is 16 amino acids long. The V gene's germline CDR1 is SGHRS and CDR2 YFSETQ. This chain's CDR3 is CASSLAPRGDGTEAFF. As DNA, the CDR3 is TGCGCCAGCAGCTTGGCCCCACGGGGGGATGGCACTGAAGCTTTCTTT.

This chain's CDR3 is CASSHGENYEQYF. The CDR3 bases are TGCGCCAGCAGCCATGGGGAGAACTACGAGCAGTACTTC. The J gene is TRBJ2-7, the V gene TRBV4-1; D is perhaps TRBD2 (5 bases). V gave up 3 bases and J gave up 3 bases, with 9 bases separating them. Germline V gene lookup returns CDR1 MGHRA and CDR2 YSYEKL. CDR3 length equals 13 residues.

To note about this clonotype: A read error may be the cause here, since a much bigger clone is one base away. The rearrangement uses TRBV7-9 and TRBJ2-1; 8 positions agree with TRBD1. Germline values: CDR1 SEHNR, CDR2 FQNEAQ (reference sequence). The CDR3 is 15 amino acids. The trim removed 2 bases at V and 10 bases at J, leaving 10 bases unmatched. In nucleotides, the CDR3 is TGTGCCAGCAGCTTAATTGGGACAGGTCGAAACGAGCAGTTCTTC. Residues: CASSLIGTGRNEQFF.

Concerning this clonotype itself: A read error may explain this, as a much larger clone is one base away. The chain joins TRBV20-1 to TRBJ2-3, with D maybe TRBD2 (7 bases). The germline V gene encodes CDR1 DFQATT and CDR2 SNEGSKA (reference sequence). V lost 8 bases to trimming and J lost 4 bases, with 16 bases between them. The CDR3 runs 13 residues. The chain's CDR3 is CSPRRGGADTQYF. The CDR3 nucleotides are TGCAGTCCTCGACGCGGGGGCGCAGATACGCAGTATTTT.

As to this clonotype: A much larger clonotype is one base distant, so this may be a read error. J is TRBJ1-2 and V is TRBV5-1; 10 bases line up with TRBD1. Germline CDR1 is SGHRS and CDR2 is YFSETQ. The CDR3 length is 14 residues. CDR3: CASRRGTGVDGCTF. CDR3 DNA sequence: TGCGCCAGCAGGCGGGGGACAGGGGTTGATGGCTGCACCTTC.

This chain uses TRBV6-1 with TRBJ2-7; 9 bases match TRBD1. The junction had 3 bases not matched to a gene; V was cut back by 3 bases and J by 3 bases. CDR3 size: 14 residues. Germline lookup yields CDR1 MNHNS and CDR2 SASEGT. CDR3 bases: TGTGCCAGCAGTGAGGGACAGGGCCTCTACGAGCAGTACTTC. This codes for CASSEGQGLYEQYF.

CDR3 loop: CASSLLGDRNEQFF. In nucleotides, the CDR3 is TGTGCCAGCAGCCTTCTGGGAGATCGGAATGAGCAGTTCTTC. The chain uses TRBV3-1 and TRBJ2-1; a weak D match, TRBD2 (5 bases). Trimming shortened V by 4 bases and J by 7 bases, and 14 bases separated the two germline ends. Germline V gene data show CDR1 as LGHDT and CDR2 as YNNKEL (reference sequence). The length of the CDR3 is 14 residues.

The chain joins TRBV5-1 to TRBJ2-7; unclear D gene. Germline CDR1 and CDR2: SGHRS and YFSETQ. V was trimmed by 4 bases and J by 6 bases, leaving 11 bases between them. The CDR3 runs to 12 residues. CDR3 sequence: CASSLGGLEQYF. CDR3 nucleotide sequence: TGCGCCAGCAGCCTGGGTGGTCTCGAGCAGTACTTC. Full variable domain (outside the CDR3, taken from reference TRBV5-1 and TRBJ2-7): KAGVTQTPRYLIKTRGQQVTLSCSPISGHRSVSWYQQTPGQGLQFLFEYFSETQRNKGNFPGRFSGRQFSNSRSEMNVSTLELGDSALYLCASSLGGLEQYFGPGTRLTVT.

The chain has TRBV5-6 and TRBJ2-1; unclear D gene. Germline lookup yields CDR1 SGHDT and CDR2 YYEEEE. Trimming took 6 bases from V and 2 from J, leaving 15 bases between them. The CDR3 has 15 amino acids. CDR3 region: CASNLVTSAYNEQFF. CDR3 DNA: TGTGCCAGCAACTTAGTAACTTCCGCCTACAATGAGCAGTTCTTC. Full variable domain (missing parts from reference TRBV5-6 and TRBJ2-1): DAGVTQSPTHLIKTRGQQVTLRCSPKSGHDTVSWYQQALGQGPQFIFQYYEEEERQRGNFPDRFSGHQFPNYSSELNVNALLLGDSALYLCASNLVTSAYNEQFFGPGTRLTVL.

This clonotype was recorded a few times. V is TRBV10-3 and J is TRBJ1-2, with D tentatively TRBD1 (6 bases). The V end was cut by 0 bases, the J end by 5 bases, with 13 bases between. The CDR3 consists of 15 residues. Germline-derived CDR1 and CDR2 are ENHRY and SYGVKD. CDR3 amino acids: CAISESWGTTYGYTF. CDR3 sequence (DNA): TGTGCCATCAGTGAGTCTTGGGGGACAACTTATGGCTACACCTTC.